This T cell receptor beta chain was identified during a study of cytomegalovirus exposure and HLA in healthy donors. TCRdb keeps only in-frame clones here, not all; method: immunoSEQ multiplex PCR. The data hold about 360,000 clones, with approximately 90% observed a single time. The CDR3 consists of 19 residues. Germline CDR1 and CDR2: MNHEY and SMNVEV (reference sequence). The junction had 13 bases not matched to a gene; V was cut back by 3 bases and J by 5 bases. The sequenced material came from PBMCs. V and J are TRBV27 and TRBJ2-2, with 12 bases identical to TRBD2. The receptor was isolated from a woman between 18 and 29 years old in good health and CMV-seronegative. CDR3 region: CASSFFPRLAGESTGELFF. In DNA form, the CDR3 reads TGTGCCAGCAGTTTTTTCCCGCGACTAGCGGGGGAGTCAACCGGGGAGCTGTTTTTT.